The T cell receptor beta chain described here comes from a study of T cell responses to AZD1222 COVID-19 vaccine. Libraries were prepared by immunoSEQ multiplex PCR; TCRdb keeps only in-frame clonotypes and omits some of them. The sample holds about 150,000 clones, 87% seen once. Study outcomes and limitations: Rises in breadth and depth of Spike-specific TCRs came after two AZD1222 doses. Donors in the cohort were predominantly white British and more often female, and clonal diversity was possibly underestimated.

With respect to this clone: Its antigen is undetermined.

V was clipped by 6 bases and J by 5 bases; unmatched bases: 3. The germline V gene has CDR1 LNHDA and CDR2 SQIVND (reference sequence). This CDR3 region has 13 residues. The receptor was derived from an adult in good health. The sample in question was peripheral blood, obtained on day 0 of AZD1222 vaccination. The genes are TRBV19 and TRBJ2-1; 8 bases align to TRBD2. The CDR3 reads CASRGLGNNEQFF. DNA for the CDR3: TGTGCCAGTAGGGGACTAGGAAACAATGAGCAGTTCTTC.